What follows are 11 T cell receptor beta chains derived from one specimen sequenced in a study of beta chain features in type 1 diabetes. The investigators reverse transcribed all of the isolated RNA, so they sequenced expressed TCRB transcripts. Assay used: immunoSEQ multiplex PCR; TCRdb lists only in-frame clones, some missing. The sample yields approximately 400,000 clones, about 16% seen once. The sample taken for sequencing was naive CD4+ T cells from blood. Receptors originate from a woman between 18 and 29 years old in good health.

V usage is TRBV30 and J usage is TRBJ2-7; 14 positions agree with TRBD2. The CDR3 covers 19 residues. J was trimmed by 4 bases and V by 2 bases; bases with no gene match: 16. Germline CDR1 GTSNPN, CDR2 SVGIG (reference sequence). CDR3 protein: CAWSTPGLAGGRTIYEQYF. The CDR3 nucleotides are TGTGCCTGGAGTACCCCTGGACTAGCGGGAGGAAGAACGATTTACGAGCAGTACTTC.

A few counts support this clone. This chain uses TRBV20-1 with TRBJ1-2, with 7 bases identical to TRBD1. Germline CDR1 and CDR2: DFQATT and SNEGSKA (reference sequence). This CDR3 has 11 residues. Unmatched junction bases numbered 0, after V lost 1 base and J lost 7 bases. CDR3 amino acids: CSARGQGGYTF. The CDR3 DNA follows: TGCAGTGCTAGAGGACAGGGTGGCTACACCTTC.

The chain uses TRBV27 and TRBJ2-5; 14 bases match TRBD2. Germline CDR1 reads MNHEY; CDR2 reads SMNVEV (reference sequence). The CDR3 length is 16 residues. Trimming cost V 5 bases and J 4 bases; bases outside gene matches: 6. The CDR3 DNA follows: TGTGCCAGCAGTACCGGGACTAGCGGGAGATTAGAGACCCAGTACTTC. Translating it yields CASSTGTSGRLETQYF.

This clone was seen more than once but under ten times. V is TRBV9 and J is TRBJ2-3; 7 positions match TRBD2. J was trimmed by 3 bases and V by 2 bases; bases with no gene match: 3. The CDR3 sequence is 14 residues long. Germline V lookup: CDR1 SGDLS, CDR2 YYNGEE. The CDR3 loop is CASSVLGGTDTQYF. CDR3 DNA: TGTGCCAGCAGCGTCCTGGGGGGGACAGATACGCAGTATTTT.

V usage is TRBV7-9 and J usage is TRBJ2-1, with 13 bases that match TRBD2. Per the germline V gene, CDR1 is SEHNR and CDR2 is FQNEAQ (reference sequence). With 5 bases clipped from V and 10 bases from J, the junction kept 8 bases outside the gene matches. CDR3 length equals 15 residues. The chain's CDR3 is CASSPGTSGIGEQFF. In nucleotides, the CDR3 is TGTGCCAGCAGCCCCGGGACTAGCGGGATTGGGGAGCAGTTCTTC.

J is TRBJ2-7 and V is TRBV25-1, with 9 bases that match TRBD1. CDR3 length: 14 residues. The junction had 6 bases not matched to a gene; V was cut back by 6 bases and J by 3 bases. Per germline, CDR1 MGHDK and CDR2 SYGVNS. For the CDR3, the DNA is TGTGCCAGCAGCGCGGACAGGGGATTCTACGAGCAGTACTTC. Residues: CASSADRGFYEQYF.

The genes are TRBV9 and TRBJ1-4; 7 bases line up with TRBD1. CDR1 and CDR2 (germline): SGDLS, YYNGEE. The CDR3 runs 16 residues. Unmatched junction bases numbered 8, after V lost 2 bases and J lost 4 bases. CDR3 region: CASSVGGTALNEKLFF. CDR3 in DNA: TGTGCCAGCAGCGTTGGCGGGACAGCCCTTAATGAAAAACTGTTTTTT.

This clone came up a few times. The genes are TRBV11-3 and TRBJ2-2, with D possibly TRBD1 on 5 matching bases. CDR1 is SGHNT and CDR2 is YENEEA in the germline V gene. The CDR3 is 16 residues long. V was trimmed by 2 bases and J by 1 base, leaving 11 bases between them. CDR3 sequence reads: CASSLLGAGNTGELFF. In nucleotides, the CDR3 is TGTGCCAGCAGCTTATTAGGGGCCGGGAACACCGGGGAGCTGTTTTTT.

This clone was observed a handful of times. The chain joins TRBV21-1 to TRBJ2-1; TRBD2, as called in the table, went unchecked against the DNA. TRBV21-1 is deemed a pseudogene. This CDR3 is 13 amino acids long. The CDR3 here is CASLARSYNEQFF. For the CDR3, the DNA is TGTGCCAGCCTAGCCCGCTCCTACAATGAGCAGTTCTTC.

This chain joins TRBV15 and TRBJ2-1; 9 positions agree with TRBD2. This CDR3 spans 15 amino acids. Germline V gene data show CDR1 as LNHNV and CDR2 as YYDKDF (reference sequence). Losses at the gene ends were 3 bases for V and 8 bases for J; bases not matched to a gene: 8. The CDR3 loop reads CATSSDSGRSYEQFF. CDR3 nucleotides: TGTGCCACCAGCAGCGATAGCGGGAGATCATATGAGCAGTTCTTC.

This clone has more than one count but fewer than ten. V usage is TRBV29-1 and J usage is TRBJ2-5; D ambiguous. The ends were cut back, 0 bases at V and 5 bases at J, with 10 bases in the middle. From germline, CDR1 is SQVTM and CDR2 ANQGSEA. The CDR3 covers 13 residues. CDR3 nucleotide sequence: TGCAGCGTTGAAGAGTGGGCTTGGGAGACCCAGTACTTC. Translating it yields CSVEEWAWETQYF.